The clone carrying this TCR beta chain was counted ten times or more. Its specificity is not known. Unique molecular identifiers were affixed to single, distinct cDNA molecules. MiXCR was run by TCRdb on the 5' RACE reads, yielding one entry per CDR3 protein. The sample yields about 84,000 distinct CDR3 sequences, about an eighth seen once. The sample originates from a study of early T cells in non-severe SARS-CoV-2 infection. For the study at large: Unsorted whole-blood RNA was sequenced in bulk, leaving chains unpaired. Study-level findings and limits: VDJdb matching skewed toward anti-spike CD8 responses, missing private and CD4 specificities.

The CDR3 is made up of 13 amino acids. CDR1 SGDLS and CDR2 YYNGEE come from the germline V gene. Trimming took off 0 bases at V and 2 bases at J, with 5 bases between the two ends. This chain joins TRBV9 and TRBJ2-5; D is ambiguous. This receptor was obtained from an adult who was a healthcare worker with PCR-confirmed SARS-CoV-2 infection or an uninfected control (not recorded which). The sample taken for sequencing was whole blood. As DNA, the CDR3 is TGTGCCAGCAGCGTAGGGCAGCAAGAGACCCAGTACTTC. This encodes CASSVGQQETQYF. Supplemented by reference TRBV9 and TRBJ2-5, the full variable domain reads DSGVTQTPKHLITATGQRVTLRCSPRSGDLSVYWYQQSLDQGLQFLIQYYNGEERAKGNILERFSAQQFPDLHSELNLSSLELGDSALYFCASSVGQQETQYFGPGTRLLVL.